The following is a TCR beta chain sequence with its context. Its antigen remains unidentified. A junction boundary mismatches the germline segment, possibly from a read error. The data were obtained in a study of T cell repertoires in cytomegalovirus infection. Study-wide background: The study used recently identified HLA-C-restricted and well-studied HLA-B-restricted CMV epitopes. It was the public TCR beta signatures that indicated both CMV infection and matching HLA type.

In TCRdb, the reads were re-called with MiXCR into one record per CDR3 protein. The sample has fewer than 1,000,000 distinct CDR3 sequences, roughly a third seen once; the top ten hold 13%. Germline assignment: CDR1 SGHDN and CDR2 FVKESK. The CDR3 is made up of 14 amino acids. The study, taken as a whole, reports: CMV-specific HLA-C-restricted TCR beta clonotypes dominated the ex vivo response. CMV carriers with the relevant HLA were identified by cumulative public TCR beta family frequency.

This chain connects TRBV14 to TRBJ2-3; a weak D match, TRBD1 (6 bases). The receptor comes from a human donor in good health (CMV status not recorded). Some clones in this sample may be carry-over from other donors' samples. This specimen consisted of cultured CD8+ T cells from PBMCs, obtained from culture after CMV antigen stimulation. CDR3 region: CAGSQDGPGVVQYF. The CDR3 DNA follows: TGTGCCGGCAGCCAAGACGGTCCAGGGGTAGTGCAGTATTTT.